The clone carrying this T cell receptor (beta chain) was observed at least ten times. Antigen: not known. Trimming pared 5 bases from V and 9 bases from J, leaving 23 bases between. The CDR3 is 16 residues long. Per the germline V gene, CDR1 is LNHDA and CDR2 is SQIVND (reference sequence). This entry belongs to a study of early T cells in non-severe SARS-CoV-2 infection. Overall study: Whole-blood bulk RNA, unsorted, was sequenced, and chains were unpaired.

Individual cDNA molecules were tagged with unique molecular identifiers, the study reported. Via MiXCR, TCRdb re-called the 5' RACE reads, giving one row per CDR3 protein. The data contain approximately 37,000 distinct CDR3 sequences, more than 4.5% of them singletons. Study results and caveats: In VDJdb matching, anti-spike CD8 responses were favored while private and CD4 specificities went missing.

Sequencing used whole blood, obtained at baseline. The rearrangement uses TRBV19 and TRBJ1-5; D may be TRBD1 (6 bases). This clonotype originated in an adult who was a healthcare worker with PCR-confirmed SARS-CoV-2 infection or an uninfected control (not recorded which). The CDR3 DNA reads TGTGCCAGTAGTCCTTTGAACGGACAGAGCGGGGTGCCCCAGCATTTT. Translated, it gives CASSPLNGQSGVPQHF.